The rows below give T cell receptor beta chains drawn from one sample of a study of T cells in Graves' hyperthyroidism and ophthalmopathy. TCRdb re-called the multiplex PCR reads with MiXCR, one entry per CDR3 protein. The sample yields more than 300,000 distinct CDR3 sequences, roughly 15% seen once. Specimen: blood. All receptors derive from a woman aged 25 to 39 with Graves' hyperthyroidism that later progressed to Graves' ophthalmopathy. Both conserved end residues are part of each CDR3. D genes are given only for firm matches. Clone size is stated in some rows and not others, as once, few, many or a class when expanded.

D,V,J,size,DNA,CDR3
NA,TRBV7-9,TRBJ2-1,many,TGTGCCAGCAGCCCCCCCCGTTGGAGGGATCGGAACGGAGGTCATGAGCAGTTCTTC,CASSPPRWRDRNGGHEQFF
TRBD2,TRBV5-1,TRBJ2-3,NA,TGCGCCAGCAGCCCCGGGCCGACGGCGGGAGACACAGATACGCAGTATTTT,CASSPGPTAGDTDTQYF
TRBD1,TRBV5-1,TRBJ1-1,many,TGCGCCAGCAGCCGGACAGGGGAAAGGACTGAAGCTTTCTTT,CASSRTGERTEAFF
TRBD1,TRBV20-1,TRBJ1-2,many,TGCAGTGCTAGAGATCGGGACAGGGGGCTCTATGGCTACACCTTC,CSARDRDRGLYGYTF
NA,TRBV28,TRBJ1-4,NA,TGTGCCAGCGGTGGGGGGGCGCGTCGTGAAAAACTGTTTTTT,CASGGGARREKLFF
TRBD1,TRBV12-3/TRBV12-4,TRBJ2-2,many,TGTGCCAGCAGTTTCTCCGGTACAGGGGGCTTTCACACCGGGGAGCTGTTTTTT,CASSFSGTGGFHTGELFF
NA,TRBV6-2/TRBV6-3,TRBJ2-1,many,TGTGCCAGCAGTTTCACGGAAAGCTCCTACAATGAGCAGTTCTTC,CASSFTESSYNEQFF
TRBD2,TRBV6-1,TRBJ2-5,many,TGTGCCAGCAGTTTAAGCGGGGTGGAGACCCAGTACTTC,CASSLSGVETQYF
TRBD2,TRBV6-1,TRBJ2-1,NA,TGTGCCAGCAGTGATGGACTAGCGGCAAAACCCTACAATGAGCAGTTCTTC,CASSDGLAAKPYNEQFF
NA,TRBV9,TRBJ2-3,few,TGTGCCAGCAGCGTAGTTGGTCAGGGCTACACAGATACGCAGTATTTT,CASSVVGQGYTDTQYF
NA,TRBV11-2,TRBJ2-4,many,TGTGCCAGCAGCTCCAGGATAGCCAAAAACATTCAGTACTTC,CASSSRIAKNIQYF
NA,TRBV28,TRBJ2-1,NA,TGTGCCAGCAGTTTCCGGACAGATCTATACAATGAGCAGTTCTTC,CASSFRTDLYNEQFF
TRBD1,TRBV20-1,TRBJ2-7,many,TGCAGTGCTGGCCAGGGACAGGGGATCGAGCAGTACTTC,CSAGQGQGIEQYF
TRBD2,TRBV27,TRBJ2-2,NA,TGTGCCAGCAGGATAGCGGGAGGGAGTACCGGGGAGCTGTTTTTT,CASRIAGGSTGELFF
TRBD2,TRBV2,TRBJ2-3,many,TGTGCCAGCAGTAGCGGGGGGGCGAATACGCAGTATTTT,CASSSGGANTQYF
NA,TRBV5-1,TRBJ2-2,NA,TGCGCCAGCAGCCAATTTGACTCCTACACCGGGGAGCTGTTTTTT,CASSQFDSYTGELFF
NA,TRBV6-5,TRBJ2-2,many,TGTGCCAGCAGTTATCTAAAGGGTGTCACCGGGGAGCTGTTTTTT,CASSYLKGVTGELFF
NA,TRBV15,TRBJ2-5,many,TGTGCCACCAGCAGACTGGTGGCTTCCCAAGAGACCCAGTACTTC,CATSRLVASQETQYF
NA,TRBV5-4,TRBJ1-2,NA,TGTGCCAGCAGCTTGGGCCTGGACATCAACTATGGCTACACCTTC,CASSLGLDINYGYTF
NA,TRBV7-9,TRBJ2-7,many,TGTGCCAGCAGCTTAGAAGATCTGGGGCAGGGATTATCCTACGAGCAGTACTTC,CASSLEDLGQGLSYEQYF
NA,TRBV6-5,TRBJ1-2,NA,TGTGCCAGCAGTTACTCGAGTAGGGAGGGTGATGGCTACACCTTC,CASSYSSREGDGYTF
TRBD1,TRBV6-1,TRBJ2-7,few,TGTGCCACCCGAGGGACAGCCGACTACGAGCAGTACTTC,CATRGTADYEQYF
TRBD1,TRBV7-9,TRBJ2-7,many,TGTGCCAGCAGTTGGACAGGTCACGTCTACGAGCAGTACTTC,CASSWTGHVYEQYF
NA,TRBV24-1,TRBJ2-2,many,TGTGCCACCAGTGATTTCGAAGCACGAGGGACCGGGGAGCTGTTTTTT,CATSDFEARGTGELFF
NA,TRBV27,TRBJ1-2,many,TGTGCCAGCAGTTTATCGGCTGGGGGCAGGGTGTACTATGGCTACACCTTC,CASSLSAGGRVYYGYTF
NA,TRBV12-3/TRBV12-4,TRBJ1-2,many,TGTGCCAGCAGCACCGGACAGTACTATGGCTACACCTTC,CASSTGQYYGYTF
NA,TRBV4-1,TRBJ1-1,many,TGCGCCAGCAGCCACATACAGGAGATGAACACTGAAGCTTTCTTT,CASSHIQEMNTEAFF
NA,TRBV30,TRBJ2-5,few,TGTGCCTGGAGTGGGGGTCAGACCCAGTACTTC,CAWSGGQTQYF
NA,TRBV7-9,TRBJ2-2,NA,TGTGCCAGCCGCCATCAGGGTTATGGCGGGGAGCTGTTTTTT,CASRHQGYGGELFF
NA,TRBV7-6,TRBJ1-1,few,TGTGCCAGCAGCTTATATGACCGGAACACTGAAGCTTTCTTT,CASSLYDRNTEAFF
NA,TRBV5-6,TRBJ2-5,few,TGTGCCAGCAGCTTGGCCATCAGGGGCGGAGAGACCCAGTACTTC,CASSLAIRGGETQYF
NA,TRBV7-2,TRBJ1-5,many,TGTGCCAGCAGCTTATCGTTAGGGACGAATCAGCCCCAGCATTTT,CASSLSLGTNQPQHF
TRBD1,TRBV20-1,TRBJ1-5,NA,TGCAGTGCCGAGACAGGGGTCGGTCAGCCCCAGCATTTT,CSAETGVGQPQHF
NA,TRBV2,TRBJ1-6,NA,TGTGCCAGCAGCTTTACAGTTTCACCCCTCCACTTT,CASSFTVSPLHF
NA,TRBV19,TRBJ1-1,many,TGTGCCAGTAGTATATCGACATCTGAAGCTTTCTTT,CASSISTSEAFF